The subject of this entry is one T cell receptor (beta chain). Profiled with immunoSEQ multiplex PCR; TCRdb holds only in-frame clones, not every one. The table records more than 250,000 clones, approximately 85% of them present only once. These data originate in a study of blood T cell repertoires in COVID-19. Looked up from germline, CDR1 is MDHEN and CDR2 is SYDVKM. Trimming cost V 4 bases and J 1 base, with 7 bases left between them. CDR3 length: 13 amino acids. The material sequenced was peripheral blood. This chain uses TRBV28 with TRBJ1-1; D call uncertain. This TCR was sampled from a man aged 45-60 years with active or convalescent COVID-19. The CDR3 DNA is TGTGCCAGCAGTTGGCGACAGAACACTGAAGCTTTCTTT. Residues: CASSWRQNTEAFF.